One and the same sample provided the 13 T cell receptor beta chains below, sequenced in a study of T cell responses to AZD1222 COVID-19 vaccine (dated by TCRdb to the early 2020s). What this sample's time point label stands for: about 28 days (+/-7) after the second vaccine dose. Per the publication, the treatment or condition label means: meningococcal conjugate vaccine given as trial control. The library was generated by the immunoSEQ multiplex PCR assay. TCRdb retrieved this table from immuneACCESS and kept in-frame rearrangements only. Not all clones are present; in checked studies, unresolved V genes account for under half, and no reason is known for the remainder. The sample includes 180,000 or so clones, with around 90% observed a single time. Clones ranked in the top ten supply 4% to 4.5% of the sample. The sample was peripheral blood, taken 28 days after the second dose of the MenACWY control vaccine. These receptors were obtained from an adult who received the MenACWY meningococcal vaccine as a control.

For this clone: Other DNA sequences of this sample code for an identical CDR3. This sequence joins TRBV3-1 (or the pseudogene TRBV3-2) and TRBJ2-1; 7 bases fit TRBD2. The CDR3 is 15 amino acids. Trimming took 1 base from V and 3 from J; bases not matched to a gene: 3. Germline V gene sequence: CDR1 LGHDT, CDR2 YNNKEL (reference sequence). For the CDR3, the DNA is TGTGCCAGCAGCCAAGGGCTAGCGGACTACAATGAGCAGTTCTTC. Amino acids: CASSQGLADYNEQFF.

V gene TRBV7-2 combines with J gene TRBJ1-4; 10 nucleotides match TRBD1. V lost 6 bases to trimming and J lost 7 bases; unmatched junction nucleotides: 8. The CDR3 totals 15 residues. Germline V gene sequence: CDR1 SGHTA, CDR2 FQGNSA. The CDR3 protein is CASRYTGTGAEKLFF. For the CDR3, the DNA is TGTGCCAGCAGATACACCGGGACAGGGGCTGAAAAACTGTTTTTT.

The rearrangement links TRBV13 to TRBJ2-3; no clear D gene. The CDR3 contains 15 residues. Trimming pared 5 bases from V and 2 bases from J, leaving 14 bases between. Per germline, CDR1 PRHDT and CDR2 FYEKMQ (reference sequence). The CDR3: CASSAPLVHTDTQYF. DNA for the CDR3: TGTGCCAGCAGCGCCCCCCTGGTACACACAGATACGCAGTATTTT.

This chain links TRBV27 with TRBJ2-1; perhaps TRBD2 as D (5 bases). Germline V gives CDR1 MNHEY, CDR2 SMNVEV (reference sequence). The length of the CDR3 is 14 residues. V was shortened by 8 bases and J by 12 bases, with 23 bases between the two germline ends. In DNA form, the CDR3 reads TGTGCCAGCCGGGGAAGCATTGGGGTCAATTCGCAGTTCTTC. Translated: CASRGSIGVNSQFF.

This chain joins TRBV6-5 and TRBJ1-1; D perhaps matches TRBD1 (5 bases). The CDR3 totals 13 residues. Germline CDR1 and CDR2: MNHEY and SVGAGI. V was cut by 6 bases and J by 2 bases, with 10 bases left in between. The chain's CDR3 is CASRAGGNTEAFF. The CDR3 DNA is TGTGCCAGCAGGGCCGGGGGAAACACTGAAGCTTTCTTT.

The V gene is TRBV5-1, the J gene TRBJ1-3; D is possibly TRBD1 (5 bases). CDR1 is SGHRS and CDR2 is YFSETQ in the germline V gene. This CDR3 is 14 amino acids long. Trimming removed 4 bases at V and 7 bases at J, with 15 bases between. As DNA, the CDR3 is TGCGCCAGCAGCCCCACGTTGGGGGTTAACACCATATATTTT. It is translated as CASSPTLGVNTIYF.

The chain combines TRBV5-6 with TRBJ1-1; D unclear. V dropped 0 bases and J dropped 0 bases, with 3 bases sitting between them. Per the germline V gene, CDR1 is SGHDT and CDR2 is YYEEEE. The CDR3 spans 13 residues. CDR3 coding DNA: TGTGCCAGCAGCTTGGCCCTGAACACTGAAGCTTTCTTT. It specifies CASSLALNTEAFF.

The chain carries TRBV27 and TRBJ2-1, with D perhaps TRBD2 (5 bases). Germline assignment: CDR1 MNHEY and CDR2 SMNVEV (reference sequence). The length of the CDR3 is 14 residues. Trimming stripped 2 bases from V and 10 bases from J, with 15 bases between. CDR3 in DNA: TGTGCCAGCAGTTTACGGCGGACTGCCCCGGAGCAGTTCTTC. Its protein product is CASSLRRTAPEQFF.

The V call is TRBV28, the J call TRBJ1-1; D might be TRBD1 (5 bases). V lost 5 bases to trimming and J lost 0 bases, with 13 bases between them. The CDR3 loop spans 15 amino acids. Germline-derived CDR1 and CDR2 are MDHEN and SYDVKM. The CDR3 DNA is TGTGCCAGCAGTCCACAGGCGAGGGTGAACACTGAAGCTTTCTTT. It translates to CASSPQARVNTEAFF.

This clone was detected only once. The chain has TRBV7-2 and TRBJ2-1, with D hard to call. The CDR3 runs 17 residues. Trimming shortened V by 5 bases and J by 0 bases, and 17 bases separated the two germline ends. Germline assignment: CDR1 SGHTA and CDR2 FQGNSA. CDR3 sequence reads: CASSPTRLASSYNEQFF. CDR3 DNA sequence: TGTGCCAGCAGCCCGACCCGACTGGCGAGCTCCTACAATGAGCAGTTCTTC.

The chain links TRBV7-6 to TRBJ1-3; D not resolved. Germline loops: CDR1 SGHVS, CDR2 FNYEAQ. The CDR3 extends over 14 amino acids. The V gene lost 6 bases and the J gene lost 2 bases, with 11 bases spanning the gap. CDR3 residues: CASRSGSAGNTIYF. CDR3 coding DNA: TGTGCCAGCAGGTCGGGGTCTGCTGGAAACACCATATATTTT.

The V and J genes are TRBV6-4 and TRBJ1-1; 8 bases agree with TRBD1. This CDR3 comprises 19 residues. Losses at the gene ends were 2 bases for V and 0 bases for J; bases not matched to a gene: 14. In germline, CDR1 is MRHNA, CDR2 SNTAGT. CDR3 bases: TGTGCCAGCAGTGACCACACAGGGGGGAGCCTCCCCATGAACACTGAAGCTTTCTTT. Encoded protein: CASSDHTGGSLPMNTEAFF.

This sequence joins TRBV6-2 or TRBV6-3 and TRBJ1-5; 9 nucleotides match TRBD1. Germline lookup yields CDR1 MNHEY and CDR2 SVGEGT. There are 20 residues in the CDR3. J gave up 0 bases and V 8 bases, and 20 bases lay outside the gene matches. The CDR3 nucleotides read TGTGCCAGCGGCCTACAAAGGGTTGACAGGGACAGGGCTAGCAATCAGCCCCAGCATTTT. It translates to CASGLQRVDRDRASNQPQHF.